Described below is a single TCR beta chain sequence and its context. These data originate in a study of shared clonotypes between healthy human individuals. Sequenced by immunoSEQ multiplex PCR; TCRdb stores in-frame clones only, minus some. The table lists about 2.1 million clones, 85% to 95% of them singletons, with approximately 1.7% in the top ten. In the naive CD8 group, cells lacked CD45RO and were positively selected for CCR7, so terminally differentiated effector memory CD45RA+ cells were left out. CDR3 size: 17 residues. The V and J ends lost 5 bases and 0 bases respectively, with 17 bases between them. Per the germline V gene, CDR1 is MDHEN and CDR2 is SYDVKM.

The V call is TRBV28, the J call TRBJ2-1; D perhaps matches TRBD1 (5 bases). Material: naive CD8+ T cells from PBMCs. The TCR sequence derives from a man between 18 and 29 years old in good health. Some clones in this sample may be carry-over from other donors' samples. The CDR3 DNA is TGTGCCAGCAGTACGAAGTTCGGCGACAGCTCCTACAATGAGCAGTTCTTC. This gives the protein CASSTKFGDSSYNEQFF.